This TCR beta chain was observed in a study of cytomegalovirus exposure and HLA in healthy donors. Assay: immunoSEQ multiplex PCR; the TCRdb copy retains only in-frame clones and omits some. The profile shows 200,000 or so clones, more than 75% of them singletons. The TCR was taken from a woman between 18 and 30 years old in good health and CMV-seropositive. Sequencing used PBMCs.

CDR3: CASSGPEGLLGYEQYF. The CDR3 region has the DNA TGCGCCAGCAGCGGTCCCGAGGGCCTACTCGGATACGAGCAGTACTTC. V is TRBV4-1 and J is TRBJ2-7; a weak D match, TRBD2 (5 bases). Germline V gives CDR1 MGHRA, CDR2 YSYEKL. This CDR3 has 16 amino acids. V gave up 5 bases and J gave up 4 bases, with 21 bases separating them.